The clone carrying this T cell receptor beta chain was found many times. This entry is derived from a study of T cells after posttransplantation cyclophosphamide. The assay was immunoSEQ multiplex PCR, and TCRdb's table has in-frame clones only and misses some. This sample has over 35,000 clones, each found more than once. Sequencing input: PBMCs. The TCR sequence derives from a man aged 45-65 years in good health, CMV-negative, and a related stem cell transplant donor.

CDR3 protein: CASSVDIGRGETQYF. Written as DNA, the CDR3 is TGTGCCAGCAGCGTAGATATCGGGAGGGGAGAGACCCAGTACTTC. The chain combines TRBV9 with TRBJ2-5; 8 nucleotides agree with TRBD2. This CDR3 is 15 amino acids long. The V segment lost 0 bases and the J segment 4 bases; nucleotides outside the gene matches: 5. Germline-derived CDR1 and CDR2 are SGDLS and YYNGEE.